This TCR beta chain stems from a study of OX40 agonist ivuxolimab in advanced cancers. On the study more broadly: Subjects had a mean age of about 61 years, with a range of about 23 to 79; less than 90% were male. Participants could have had prior anti-PD-1, anti-PD-L1 or anti-CTLA-4 therapy, and less than 45% had some. Study results and limitations: Near-lowest levels of clonal expansion characterized partial responders at 0.1-3.0 mg/kg.

Libraries were prepared by immunoSEQ multiplex PCR; TCRdb keeps only in-frame clonotypes and omits some of them. The sample contains under 70,000 clones, around 90% of which appear only once. A word on this clone: Its antigen is unknown.

This TCR came from an adult with an advanced solid tumor such as melanoma, head and neck, liver or kidney cancer. This specimen consisted of CD4+ or CD8+ T cells sorted from blood, obtained in a trial of the OX40 agonist ivuxolimab.

Here the CDR3 reads CASSQLGGPPMHTEAFF. The CDR3 region has the DNA TGTGCCAGCAGCCAATTGGGGGGGCCACCCATGCACACTGAAGCTTTCTTT. The V call is TRBV14, the J call TRBJ1-1, with D perhaps matching TRBD1 (6 bases). Trimming pared 2 bases from V and 3 bases from J, leaving 19 bases between. This CDR3 is 17 amino acids long. The germline V gene has CDR1 SGHDN and CDR2 FVKESK.